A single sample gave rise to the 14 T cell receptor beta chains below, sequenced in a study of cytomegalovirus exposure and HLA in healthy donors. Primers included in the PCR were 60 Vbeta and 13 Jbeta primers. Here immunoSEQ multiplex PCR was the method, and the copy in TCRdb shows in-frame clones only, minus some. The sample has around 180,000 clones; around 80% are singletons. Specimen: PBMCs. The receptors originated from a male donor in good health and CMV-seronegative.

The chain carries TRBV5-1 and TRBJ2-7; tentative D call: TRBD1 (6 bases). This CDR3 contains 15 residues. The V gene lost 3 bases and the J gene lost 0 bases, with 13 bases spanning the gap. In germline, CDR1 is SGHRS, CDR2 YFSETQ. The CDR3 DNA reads TGCGCCAGCAGCTGCCGACAGGTTCTCTCCTACGAGCAGTACTTC. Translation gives CASSCRQVLSYEQYF.

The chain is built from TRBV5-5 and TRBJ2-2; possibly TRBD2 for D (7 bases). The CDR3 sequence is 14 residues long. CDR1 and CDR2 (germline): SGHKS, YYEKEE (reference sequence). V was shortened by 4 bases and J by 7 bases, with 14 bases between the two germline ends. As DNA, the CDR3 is TGTGCCAGCAGCATGTGGGGGGGCAGCGGGGAGCTGTTTTTT. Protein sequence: CASSMWGGSGELFF. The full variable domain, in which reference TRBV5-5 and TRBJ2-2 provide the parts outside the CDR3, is DAGVTQSPTHLIKTRGQQVTLRCSPISGHKSVSWYQQVLGQGPQFIFQYYEKEERGRGNFPDRFSARQFPNYSSELNVNALLLGDSALYLCASSMWGGSGELFFGEGSRLTVL.

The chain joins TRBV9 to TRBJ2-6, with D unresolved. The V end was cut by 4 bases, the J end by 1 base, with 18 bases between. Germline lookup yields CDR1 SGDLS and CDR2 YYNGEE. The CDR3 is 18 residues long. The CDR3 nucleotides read TGTGCCAGCAGCACCAACAGTGCCCTCTGGTCTGGGGCCAACGTCCTGACTTTC. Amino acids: CASSTNSALWSGANVLTF.

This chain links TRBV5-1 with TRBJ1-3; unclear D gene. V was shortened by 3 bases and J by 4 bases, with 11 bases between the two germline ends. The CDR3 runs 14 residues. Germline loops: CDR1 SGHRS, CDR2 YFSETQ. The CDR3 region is CASSSYLGGNTIYF. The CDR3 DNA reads TGCGCCAGCAGCTCCTATCTCGGGGGAAACACCATATATTTT.

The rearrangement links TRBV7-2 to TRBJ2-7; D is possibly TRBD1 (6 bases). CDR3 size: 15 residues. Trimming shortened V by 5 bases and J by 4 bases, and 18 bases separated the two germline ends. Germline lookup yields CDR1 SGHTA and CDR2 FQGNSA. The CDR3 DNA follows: TGTGCCAGCAGCCCGCGACAGCCAGGGGTTTACGAGCAGTACTTC. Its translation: CASSPRQPGVYEQYF. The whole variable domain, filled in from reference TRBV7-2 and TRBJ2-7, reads GAGVSQSPSNKVTEKGKDVELRCDPISGHTALYWYRQSLGQGLEFLIYFQGNSAPDKSGLPSDRFSAERTGGSVSTLTIQRTQQEDSAVYLCASSPRQPGVYEQYFGPGTRLTVT.

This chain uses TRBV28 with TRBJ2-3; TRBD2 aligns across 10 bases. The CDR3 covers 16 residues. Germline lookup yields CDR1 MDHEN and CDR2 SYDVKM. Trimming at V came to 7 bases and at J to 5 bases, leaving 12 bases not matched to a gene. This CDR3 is CASTPLGLAGEDTQYF. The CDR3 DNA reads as TGTGCCAGCACCCCCCTCGGGCTAGCGGGAGAAGATACGCAGTATTTT.

CDR3 region: CASSGGQGGRETQYF. The CDR3 region has the DNA TGTGCCAGCAGCGGCGGACAGGGTGGGAGGGAGACCCAGTACTTC. The gene calls are TRBV9 and TRBJ2-5; 8 positions match TRBD1. Looked up from germline, CDR1 is SGDLS and CDR2 is YYNGEE. The J segment lost 5 bases and the V segment lost 3 bases, leaving 9 bases of the junction unmatched. The CDR3 is 15 amino acids.

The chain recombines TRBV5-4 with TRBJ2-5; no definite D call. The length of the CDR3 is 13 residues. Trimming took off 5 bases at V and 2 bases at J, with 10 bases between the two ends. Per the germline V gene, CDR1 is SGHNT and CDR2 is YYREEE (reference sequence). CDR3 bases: TGTGCCAGCAGGACCGGGTCTCAAGAGACCCAGTACTTC. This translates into CASRTGSQETQYF. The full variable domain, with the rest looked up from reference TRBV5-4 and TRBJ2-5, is ETGVTQSPTHLIKTRGQQVTLRCSSQSGHNTVSWYQQALGQGPQFIFQYYREEENGRGNFPPRFSGLQFPNYSSELNVNALELDDSALYLCASRTGSQETQYFGPGTRLLVL.

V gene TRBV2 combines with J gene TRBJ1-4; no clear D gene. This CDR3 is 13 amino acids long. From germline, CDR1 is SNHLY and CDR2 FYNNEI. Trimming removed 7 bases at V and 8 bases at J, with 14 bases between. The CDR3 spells CASNFVEGEKLFF. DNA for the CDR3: TGTGCCAGCAATTTTGTAGAGGGCGAAAAACTGTTTTTT.

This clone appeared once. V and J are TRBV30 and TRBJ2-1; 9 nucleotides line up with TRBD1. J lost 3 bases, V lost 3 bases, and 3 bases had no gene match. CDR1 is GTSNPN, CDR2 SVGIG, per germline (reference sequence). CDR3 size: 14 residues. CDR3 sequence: CAWSRDRDYNEQFF. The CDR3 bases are TGTGCCTGGAGCCGGGACAGGGACTACAATGAGCAGTTCTTC.

The CDR3 protein is CASSVGEGFTEAFF. The DNA of the CDR3 is TGTGCCAGCAGCGTAGGTGAGGGCTTCACTGAAGCTTTCTTT. The V call is TRBV9, the J call TRBJ1-1; D call uncertain. Germline V gene lookup returns CDR1 SGDLS and CDR2 YYNGEE. V lost 0 bases and J lost 4, with 10 bases in between. There are 14 residues in the CDR3.

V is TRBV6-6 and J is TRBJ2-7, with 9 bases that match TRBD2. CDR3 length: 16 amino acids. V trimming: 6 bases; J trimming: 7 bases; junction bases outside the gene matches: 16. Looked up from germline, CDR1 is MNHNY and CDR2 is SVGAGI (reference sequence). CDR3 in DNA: TGTGCCAGCAGACCCGGGTCTAGCGGGAACTACGGGGAGCAGTACTTC. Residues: CASRPGSSGNYGEQYF.

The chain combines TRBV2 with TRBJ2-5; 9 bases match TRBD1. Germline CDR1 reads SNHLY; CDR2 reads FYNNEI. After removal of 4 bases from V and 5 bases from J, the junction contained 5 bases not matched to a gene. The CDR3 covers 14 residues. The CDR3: CASSADRGLETQYF. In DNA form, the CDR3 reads TGTGCCAGCAGTGCGGACAGGGGTTTGGAGACCCAGTACTTC. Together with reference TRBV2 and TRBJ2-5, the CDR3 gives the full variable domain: EPEVTQTPSHQVTQMGQEVILRCVPISNHLYFYWYRQILGQKVEFLVSFYNNEISEKSEIFDDQFSVERPDGSNFTLKIRSTKLEDSAMYFCASSADRGLETQYFGPGTRLLVL.

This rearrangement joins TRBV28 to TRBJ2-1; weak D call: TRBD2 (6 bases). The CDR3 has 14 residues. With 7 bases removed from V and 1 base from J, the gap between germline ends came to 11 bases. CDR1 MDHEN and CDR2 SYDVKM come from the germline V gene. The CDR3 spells CASTRLGSYNEQFF. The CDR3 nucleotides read TGTGCCAGCACGAGACTAGGATCCTACAATGAGCAGTTCTTC.